The entry that follows covers one T cell receptor beta chain sequence. Trimming at V came to 5 bases and at J to 6 bases, leaving 6 bases not matched to a gene. CDR1 SGHDT and CDR2 YYEEEE come from the germline V gene. This CDR3 has 15 residues. The data derive from a study of blood T cell repertoires in COVID-19. Study details: Whether acute or convalescent, the COVID-19 samples came from the United States, Italy and Spain. T cells, B-cell-depleted T cells, or PBMCs provided the cDNA or gDNA that served as material.

In the study's own analysis: From reference gene primer amplification, estimates of nucleated cell counts were derived. Data came from immunoSEQ multiplex PCR; TCRdb stores just in-frame clones and leaves some out. The V and J calls and clone size were taken over from that table, and D and trimming were inferred from the DNA. This table has approximately 49,000 clones, 68% appearing once. The sample comprised peripheral blood. The receptor was isolated from a woman in her 70s with acute or convalescent COVID-19. V gene TRBV5-6 combines with J gene TRBJ1-6; 9 bases match TRBD1. CDR3 in amino acids: CASRRTGAGNSPLHF. The CDR3 nucleotides are TGTGCCAGCAGACGGACAGGGGCTGGTAATTCACCCCTCCACTTT. Full variable domain (outside the CDR3, taken from reference TRBV5-6 and TRBJ1-6): DAGVTQSPTHLIKTRGQQVTLRCSPKSGHDTVSWYQQALGQGPQFIFQYYEEEERQRGNFPDRFSGHQFPNYSSELNVNALLLGDSALYLCASRRTGAGNSPLHFGNGTRLTVT.